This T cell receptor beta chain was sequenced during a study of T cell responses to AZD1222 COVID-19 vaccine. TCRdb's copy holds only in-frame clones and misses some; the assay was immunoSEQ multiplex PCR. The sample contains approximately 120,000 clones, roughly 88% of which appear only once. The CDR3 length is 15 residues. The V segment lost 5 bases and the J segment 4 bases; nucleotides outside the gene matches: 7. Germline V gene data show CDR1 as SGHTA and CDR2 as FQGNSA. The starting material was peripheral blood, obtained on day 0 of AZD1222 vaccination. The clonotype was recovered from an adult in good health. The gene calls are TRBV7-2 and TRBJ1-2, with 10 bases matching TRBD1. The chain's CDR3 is CASSADRGRIYGYTF. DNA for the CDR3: TGTGCCAGCAGCGCCGACAGGGGGCGGATCTATGGCTACACCTTC.